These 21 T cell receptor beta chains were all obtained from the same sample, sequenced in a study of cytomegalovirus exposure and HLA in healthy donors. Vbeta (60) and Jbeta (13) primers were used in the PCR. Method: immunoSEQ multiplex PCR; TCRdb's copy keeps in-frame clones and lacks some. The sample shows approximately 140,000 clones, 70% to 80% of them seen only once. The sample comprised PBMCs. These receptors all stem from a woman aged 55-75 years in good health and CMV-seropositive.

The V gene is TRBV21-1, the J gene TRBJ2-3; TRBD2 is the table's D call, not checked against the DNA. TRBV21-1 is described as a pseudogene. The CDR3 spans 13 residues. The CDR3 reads CASSPSARDTQYF. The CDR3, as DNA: TGTGCCAGCAGCCCTAGCGCCCGAGATACGCAGTATTTT.

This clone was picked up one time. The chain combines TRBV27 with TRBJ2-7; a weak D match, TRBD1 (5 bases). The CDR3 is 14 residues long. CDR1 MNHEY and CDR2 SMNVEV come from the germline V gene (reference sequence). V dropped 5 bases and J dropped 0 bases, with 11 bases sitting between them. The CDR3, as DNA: TGTGCCAGCAGTCGACAGACAAGCTCCTACGAGCAGTACTTC. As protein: CASSRQTSSYEQYF.

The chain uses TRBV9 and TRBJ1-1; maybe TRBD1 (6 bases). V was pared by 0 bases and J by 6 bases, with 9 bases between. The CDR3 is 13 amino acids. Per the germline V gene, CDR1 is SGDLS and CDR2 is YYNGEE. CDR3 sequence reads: CASSVGGGAEAFF. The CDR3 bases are TGTGCCAGCAGCGTAGGCGGGGGCGCTGAAGCTTTCTTT.

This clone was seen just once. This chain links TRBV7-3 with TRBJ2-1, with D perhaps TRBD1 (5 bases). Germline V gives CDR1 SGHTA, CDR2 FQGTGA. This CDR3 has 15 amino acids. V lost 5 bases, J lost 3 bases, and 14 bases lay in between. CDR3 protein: CASSLQGAFYNEQFF. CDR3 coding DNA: TGTGCCAGCAGCCTTCAGGGTGCCTTCTACAATGAGCAGTTCTTC.

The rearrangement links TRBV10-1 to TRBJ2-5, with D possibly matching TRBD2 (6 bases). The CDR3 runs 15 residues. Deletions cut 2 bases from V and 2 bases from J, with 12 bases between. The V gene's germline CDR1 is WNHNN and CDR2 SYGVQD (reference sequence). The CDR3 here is CASSEGVAVQETQYF. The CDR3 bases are TGCGCCAGCAGTGAGGGGGTAGCGGTTCAAGAGACCCAGTACTTC.

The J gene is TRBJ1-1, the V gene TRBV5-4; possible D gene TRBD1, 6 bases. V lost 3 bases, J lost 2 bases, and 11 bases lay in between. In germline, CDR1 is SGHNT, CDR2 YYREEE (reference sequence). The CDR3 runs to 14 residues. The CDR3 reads CASSSLDRNTEAFF. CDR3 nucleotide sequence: TGTGCCAGCAGCTCCCTGGACAGAAACACTGAAGCTTTCTTT.

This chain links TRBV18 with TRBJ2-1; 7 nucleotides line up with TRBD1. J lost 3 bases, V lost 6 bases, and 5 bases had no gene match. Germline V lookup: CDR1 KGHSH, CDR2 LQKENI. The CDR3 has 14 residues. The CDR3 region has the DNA TGTGCCAGCTCCTCGGACAGGTTCTACAATGAGCAGTTCTTC. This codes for CASSSDRFYNEQFF. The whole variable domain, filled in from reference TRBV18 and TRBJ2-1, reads NAGVMQNPRHLVRRRGQEARLRCSPMKGHSHVYWYRQLPEEGLKFMVYLQKENIIDESGMPKERFSAEFPKEGPSILRIQQVVRGDSAAYFCASSSDRFYNEQFFGPGTRLTVL.

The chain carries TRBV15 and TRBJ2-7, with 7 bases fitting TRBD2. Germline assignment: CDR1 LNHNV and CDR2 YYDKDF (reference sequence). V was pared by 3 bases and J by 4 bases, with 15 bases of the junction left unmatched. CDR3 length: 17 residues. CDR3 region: CATSRGRGGGTLYEQYF. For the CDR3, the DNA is TGTGCCACCAGCAGGGGCCGGGGCGGGGGAACACTTTACGAGCAGTACTTC.

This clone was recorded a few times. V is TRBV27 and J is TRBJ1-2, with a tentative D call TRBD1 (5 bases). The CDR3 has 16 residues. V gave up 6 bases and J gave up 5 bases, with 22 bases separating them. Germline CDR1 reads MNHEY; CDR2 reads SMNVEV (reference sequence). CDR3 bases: TGTGCCAGCAGGCCTAACCGACAGCCTTTGGGGTATGGCTACACCTTC. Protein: CASRPNRQPLGYGYTF.

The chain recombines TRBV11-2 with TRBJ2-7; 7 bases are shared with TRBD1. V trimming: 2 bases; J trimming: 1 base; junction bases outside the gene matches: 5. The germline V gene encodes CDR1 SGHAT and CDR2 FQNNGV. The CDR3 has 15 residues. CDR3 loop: CASSLTTGQSYEQYF. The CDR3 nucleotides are TGTGCCAGCAGCTTAACGACAGGGCAATCCTACGAGCAGTACTTC.

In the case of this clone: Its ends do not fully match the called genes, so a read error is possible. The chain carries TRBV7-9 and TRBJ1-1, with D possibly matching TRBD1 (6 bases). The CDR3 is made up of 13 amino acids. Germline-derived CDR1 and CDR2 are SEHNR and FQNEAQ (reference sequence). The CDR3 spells CSSSFAPGTQAFF. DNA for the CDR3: TGTTCCAGCAGCTTCGCCCCCGGGACACAAGCTTTCTTT. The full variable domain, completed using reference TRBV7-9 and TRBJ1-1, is DTGVSQNPRHKITKRGQNVTFRCDPISEHNRLYWYRQTLGQGPEFLTYFQNEAQLEKSRLLSDRFSAERPKGSFSTLEIQRTEQGDSAMYLCSSSFAPGTQAFFGQGTRLTVV.

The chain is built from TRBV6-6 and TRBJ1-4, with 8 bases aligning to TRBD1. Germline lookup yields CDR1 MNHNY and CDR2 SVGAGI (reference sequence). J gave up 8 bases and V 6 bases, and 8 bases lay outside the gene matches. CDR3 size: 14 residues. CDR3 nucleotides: TGTGCCAGCAGCGAAGGGACAGGAGGGGAAAAACTGTTTTTT. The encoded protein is CASSEGTGGEKLFF.

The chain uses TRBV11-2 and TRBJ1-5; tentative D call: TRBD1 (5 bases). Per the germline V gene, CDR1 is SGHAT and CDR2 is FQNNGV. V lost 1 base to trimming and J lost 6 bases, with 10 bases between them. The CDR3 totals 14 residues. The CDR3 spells CASSLGGEVQPQHF. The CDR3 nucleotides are TGTGCCAGCAGCTTAGGAGGGGAGGTTCAGCCCCAGCATTTT.

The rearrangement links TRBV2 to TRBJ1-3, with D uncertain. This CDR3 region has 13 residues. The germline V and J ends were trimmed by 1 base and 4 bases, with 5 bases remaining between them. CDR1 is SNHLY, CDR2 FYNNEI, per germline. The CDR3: CASSEEQGNTIYF. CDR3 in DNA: TGTGCCAGCAGTGAAGAACAGGGAAACACCATATATTTT.

For the CDR3, the DNA is TGTGCCAGCACTAAATTAGGGGGATCGGATGGCTACACCTTC. Translated: CASTKLGGSDGYTF. This chain links TRBV2 with TRBJ1-2; tentative D call: TRBD1 (6 bases). The germline CDR1 and CDR2 sequences are SNHLY and FYNNEI. The CDR3 has 14 residues. The V end was cut by 7 bases, the J end by 6 bases, with 18 bases between. Combining the CDR3 with reference TRBV2 and TRBJ1-2 gives the whole variable domain EPEVTQTPSHQVTQMGQEVILRCVPISNHLYFYWYRQILGQKVEFLVSFYNNEISEKSEIFDDQFSVERPDGSNFTLKIRSTKLEDSAMYFCASTKLGGSDGYTFGSGTRLTVV.

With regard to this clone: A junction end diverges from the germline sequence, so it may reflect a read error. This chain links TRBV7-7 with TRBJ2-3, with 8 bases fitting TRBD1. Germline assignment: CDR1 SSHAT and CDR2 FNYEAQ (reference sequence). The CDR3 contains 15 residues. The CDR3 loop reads CASSLQGAPTDTQYF. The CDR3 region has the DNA TGTGCTAGCAGCTTGCAGGGGGCGCCGACAGATACGCAGTATTTT.

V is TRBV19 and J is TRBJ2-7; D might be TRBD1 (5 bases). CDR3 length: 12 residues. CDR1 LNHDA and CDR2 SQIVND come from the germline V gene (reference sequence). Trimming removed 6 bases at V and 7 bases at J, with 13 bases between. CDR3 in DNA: TGTGCCAGTAGCCACCAGGGTCATGAGCAGTACTTC. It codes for CASSHQGHEQYF.

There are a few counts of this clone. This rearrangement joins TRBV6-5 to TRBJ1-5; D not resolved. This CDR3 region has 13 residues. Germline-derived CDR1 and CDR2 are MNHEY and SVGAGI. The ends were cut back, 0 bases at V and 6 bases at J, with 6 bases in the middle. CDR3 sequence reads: CASSYSGAQPQHF. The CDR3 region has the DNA TGTGCCAGCAGTTACTCCGGAGCTCAGCCCCAGCATTTT.

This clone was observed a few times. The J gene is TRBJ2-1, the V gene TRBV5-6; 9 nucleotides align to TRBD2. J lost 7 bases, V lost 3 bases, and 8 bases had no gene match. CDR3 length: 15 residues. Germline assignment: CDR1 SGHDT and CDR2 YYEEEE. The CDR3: CASSWGRGGGNEQFF. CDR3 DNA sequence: TGTGCCAGCAGCTGGGGGCGGGGGGGCGGGAATGAGCAGTTCTTC.

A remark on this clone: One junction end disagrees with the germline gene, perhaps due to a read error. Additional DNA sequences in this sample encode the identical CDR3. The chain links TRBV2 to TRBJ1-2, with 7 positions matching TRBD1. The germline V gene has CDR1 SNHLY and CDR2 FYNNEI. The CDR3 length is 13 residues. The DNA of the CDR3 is TGCGCCAGCAGTGCCGAAGACAGGGTATACGCTCACTTC. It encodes CASSAEDRVYAHF.

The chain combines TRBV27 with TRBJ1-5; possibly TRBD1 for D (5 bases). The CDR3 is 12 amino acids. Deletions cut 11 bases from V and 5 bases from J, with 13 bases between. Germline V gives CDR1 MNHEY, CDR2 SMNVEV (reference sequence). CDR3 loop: CARVGEDQPQHF. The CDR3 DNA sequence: TGTGCCCGCGTGGGGGAGGATCAGCCCCAGCATTTT.